This TCR beta chain is from a study of blood T cell repertoires in COVID-19. For the study at large: Sources were T cells, B-cell-depleted T cells, or PBMCs; the material itself was cDNA or gDNA.

The CDR3 consists of 11 residues. The germline V gene has CDR1 MDHEN and CDR2 SYDVKM. Per the original methods: Amplification from reference gene primers served as the basis for estimated nucleated cell counts. Only in-frame clones appear in the TCRdb table, and some are missing; sequencing was by immunoSEQ multiplex PCR. That table furnishes V, J and clone size, whereas the DNA furnished D and trimming. Of 200,000 to 250,000 clones in the sample, more than 70% are singletons; the top ten hold 3.6%. Sequencing was done on a sample of peripheral blood. The chain uses TRBV28 and TRBJ2-5, with D unresolved. The sequence was collected from a woman older than 75 with acute or convalescent COVID-19. CDR3 protein: CGLGLEETQYF. CDR3 sequence (DNA): TGTGGACTGGGTCTGGAAGAGACCCAGTACTTC.